This TCR beta chain originates from a study of cytomegalovirus exposure and HLA in healthy donors. The CDR3 is made up of 15 amino acids. Germline V lookup: CDR1 MNHEY, CDR2 SVGAGI. Researchers ran the PCR with 60 Vbeta and 13 Jbeta primers. The table came from immunoSEQ multiplex PCR; TCRdb's copy has only in-frame clones and leaves some out. Of fewer than 130,000 clones in the sample, less than 80% are singletons; the top ten hold approximately 3.8%. This sequence originates from a man aged 30 to 39 in good health and CMV-seropositive. The rearrangement joins TRBV6-5 to TRBJ2-7; D is unclear. Sequencing was done on a sample of PBMCs. Here the CDR3 reads CASSYSQPGTYEHYV. The CDR3 region has the DNA TGTGCCAGCAGTTACTCGCAGCCCGGAACCTACGAGCACTACGTC.